Listed below are T cell receptor beta chains from one sample, sequenced in a study of blood T cell repertoires in COVID-19. Generated by immunoSEQ multiplex PCR, the TCRdb table keeps only in-frame clones and is missing some. The profile shows 180,000 or so clones, about 87% of them singletons. Sequenced: peripheral blood. Source of these receptors: a man aged 40-49 years with active or convalescent COVID-19. Both conserved end residues are part of each CDR3. The order of the fields is D gene, J gene, clone size, V gene, CDR3 protein, CDR3 DNA. The D gene is left open where the match is weak. Some rows mark clone size as missing; the rest say once, few, many or name a class of expanded clone.

D: NA
J: TRBJ1-2
size: NA
V: TRBV12-3/TRBV12-4
CDR3: CASGQQGDYGYTF
DNA: TGTGCCAGCGGACAGCAGGGTGACTATGGCTACACCTTC

D: NA
J: TRBJ1-4
size: NA
V: TRBV14
CDR3: CASSPPGQRTTNEKLFF
DNA: TGTGCCAGCAGCCCCCCAGGACAGAGGACAACTAATGAAAAACTGTTTTTT

D: TRBD1
J: TRBJ1-6
size: NA
V: TRBV7-8
CDR3: CASSLAWGQGARIISPLHF
DNA: TGTGCCAGCAGCTTAGCGTGGGGGCAGGGGGCGCGCATTATTTCACCCCTCCACTTT

D: TRBD1
J: TRBJ1-2
size: NA
V: TRBV7-8
CDR3: CASSLAQTGKFLYSGYTF
DNA: TGTGCCAGCAGCTTAGCCCAGACAGGGAAGTTTCTCTATTCTGGCTACACCTTC

D: TRBD1
J: TRBJ1-4
size: NA
V: TRBV4-1
CDR3: CASSQVLGTGRFATNEKLFF
DNA: TGCGCCAGCAGCCAAGTCCTAGGGACAGGGAGATTCGCAACTAATGAAAAACTGTTTTTT

D: NA
J: TRBJ2-7
size: NA
V: TRBV4-3
CDR3: CASSQGTETFYEQYF
DNA: TGCGCCAGCAGCCAAGGGACAGAGACATTCTACGAGCAGTACTTC

D: NA
J: TRBJ1-2
size: NA
V: TRBV29-1
CDR3: CSVGSVDGYTF
DNA: TGCAGCGTTGGTAGCGTGGATGGCTACACCTTC

D: NA
J: TRBJ1-2
size: few
V: TRBV6-5
CDR3: CASSPGTGLGGYTF
DNA: TGTGCCAGCAGTCCCGGAACAGGGCTTGGGGGCTACACCTTC

D: NA
J: TRBJ2-5
size: NA
V: TRBV18
CDR3: CASSPPASVETQYF
DNA: TGTGCCAGCTCACCACCGGCTAGCGTGGAGACCCAGTACTTC

D: NA
J: TRBJ1-2
size: NA
V: TRBV14
CDR3: CASSQFPNSGYTF
DNA: TGTGCCAGCAGCCAATTCCCCAACTCGGGCTACACCTTC

D: TRBD1
J: TRBJ2-7
size: NA
V: TRBV30
CDR3: CAWSVGTGIRYEQYF
DNA: TGTGCCTGGAGTGTAGGGACAGGCATTCGTTACGAGCAGTACTTC

D: NA
J: TRBJ2-1
size: NA
V: TRBV5-5
CDR3: CASSLTGEDEQFF
DNA: TGTGCCAGCAGCTTGACCGGGGAGGATGAGCAGTTCTTC

D: TRBD2
J: TRBJ2-1
size: NA
V: TRBV18
CDR3: CASSPLPSGGANEQFF
DNA: TGTGCCAGCTCACCTCTGCCTAGCGGGGGGGCCAATGAGCAGTTCTTC

D: TRBD1
J: TRBJ1-6
size: once
V: TRBV19
CDR3: CASNRGDYNSPLHF
DNA: TGTGCCAGTAACAGGGGAGATTATAATTCACCCCTCCACTTT

D: TRBD1
J: TRBJ1-6
size: NA
V: TRBV2
CDR3: CASGGQGANSPLHF
DNA: TGTGCCAGCGGGGGACAGGGGGCAAATTCACCCCTCCACTTT

D: TRBD1
J: TRBJ1-3
size: few
V: TRBV4-3
CDR3: CASSQDLDREVSGNTIYF
DNA: TGCGCCAGCAGCCAAGATTTAGACAGGGAGGTATCTGGAAACACCATATATTTT

D: NA
J: TRBJ2-1
size: NA
V: TRBV28
CDR3: CGSGDHLYEQFF
DNA: TGTGGGTCGGGGGATCACCTCTATGAGCAGTTCTTC

D: NA
J: TRBJ1-2
size: few
V: TRBV7-2
CDR3: CASSLQAYGYTF
DNA: TGTGCCAGCAGCTTACAGGCCTATGGCTACACCTTC

D: TRBD1
J: TRBJ2-4
size: NA
V: TRBV5-6
CDR3: CASSFGQGKNIQYF
DNA: TGTGCCAGCAGCTTTGGACAGGGCAAAAACATTCAGTACTTC

D: TRBD1
J: TRBJ2-7
size: once
V: TRBV19
CDR3: CASSSLDRGYEQYF
DNA: TGTGCCAGTAGTAGTTTGGACAGGGGATACGAGCAGTACTTC

D: NA
J: TRBJ1-2
size: NA
V: TRBV6-5
CDR3: CASTGLQSVSGYTF
DNA: TGTGCCAGCACAGGCTTACAGTCCGTCTCTGGCTACACCTTC

D: TRBD1
J: TRBJ1-1
size: NA
V: TRBV5-1
CDR3: CASSLGGTGGDEAFF
DNA: TGCGCCAGCAGCTTGGGCGGGACAGGGGGTGATGAAGCTTTCTTT

D: TRBD2
J: TRBJ2-3
size: NA
V: TRBV7-9
CDR3: CASTYGGGPSGGTDTQYF
DNA: TGTGCCAGCACGTATGGCGGGGGGCCTAGCGGGGGCACAGATACGCAGTATTTT

D: NA
J: TRBJ1-1
size: NA
V: TRBV24-1
CDR3: CATKQGQNTEAFF
DNA: TGTGCCACCAAGCAGGGCCAGAACACTGAAGCTTTCTTT

D: NA
J: TRBJ1-2
size: NA
V: TRBV6-5
CDR3: CASTIDRNYGYTF
DNA: TGTGCCAGCACAATCGACAGGAACTATGGCTACACCTTC

D: NA
J: TRBJ2-2
size: NA
V: TRBV6-5
CDR3: CASSTDRLNTGELFF
DNA: TGTGCCAGCAGTACTGACAGATTGAACACCGGGGAGCTGTTTTTT

D: TRBD1
J: TRBJ2-7
size: NA
V: TRBV6-5
CDR3: CASSSGGQGAREQYF
DNA: TGTGCCAGCAGCTCAGGGGGACAGGGGGCTCGGGAGCAGTACTTC

D: NA
J: TRBJ1-2
size: NA
V: TRBV19
CDR3: CASSISGAGLASYGYTF
DNA: TGTGCCAGTAGTATTAGCGGGGCCGGACTGGCCTCCTATGGCTACACCTTC

D: NA
J: TRBJ2-7
size: few
V: TRBV7-9
CDR3: CASTTVQTGTYEQYF
DNA: TGTGCCAGCACCACAGTCCAAACAGGGACGTACGAGCAGTACTTC

D: NA
J: TRBJ2-7
size: NA
V: TRBV29-1
CDR3: CSARGAPLDEQYF
DNA: TGCAGCGCCAGGGGGGCCCCTTTAGACGAGCAGTACTTC

D: NA
J: TRBJ1-2
size: once
V: TRBV20-1
CDR3: CSASEGSGYGYTF
DNA: TGCAGTGCTAGTGAAGGATCGGGCTATGGCTACACCTTC

D: TRBD2
J: TRBJ2-3
size: NA
V: TRBV5-4
CDR3: CASSPGTSSLDTQYF
DNA: TGTGCCAGCAGCCCAGGGACTAGCTCCTTGGATACGCAGTATTTT

D: TRBD2
J: TRBJ2-4
size: NA
V: TRBV18
CDR3: CASSPPAGGPAKNIQYF
DNA: TGTGCCAGCTCACCACCAGCGGGGGGGCCCGCCAAAAACATTCAGTACTTC

D: TRBD2
J: TRBJ2-1
size: NA
V: TRBV6-4
CDR3: CASSDSLAGGLNEQFF
DNA: TGTGCCAGCAGTGACTCCCTGGCGGGGGGGCTCAATGAGCAGTTCTTC

D: TRBD1
J: TRBJ1-1
size: NA
V: TRBV6-2/TRBV6-3
CDR3: CASSSTGENTEAFF
DNA: TGTGCCAGCAGTTCTACAGGGGAGAACACTGAAGCTTTCTTT

D: NA
J: TRBJ2-7
size: NA
V: TRBV27
CDR3: CASSMISGYEQYF
DNA: TGTGCCAGCAGTATGATTAGCGGCTACGAGCAGTACTTC

D: TRBD2
J: TRBJ2-7
size: NA
V: TRBV27
CDR3: CASRGLAGGEQYF
DNA: TGTGCCAGCAGAGGACTAGCGGGCGGCGAGCAGTACTTC

D: TRBD2
J: TRBJ2-3
size: NA
V: TRBV6-5
CDR3: CASTLTSGGADTQYF
DNA: TGTGCCAGCACCCTAACTAGCGGGGGGGCAGATACGCAGTATTTT

D: TRBD1
J: TRBJ2-2
size: NA
V: TRBV2
CDR3: CASSPTGGYPGELFF
DNA: TGTGCCAGCAGTCCGACAGGGGGGTATCCCGGGGAGCTGTTTTTT

D: TRBD1
J: TRBJ1-2
size: NA
V: TRBV30
CDR3: CAWRGQGSAYGYTF
DNA: TGTGCCTGGAGGGGACAGGGGTCGGCCTATGGCTACACCTTC

D: TRBD1
J: TRBJ1-2
size: NA
V: TRBV19
CDR3: CASTQGTEAPYGYTF
DNA: TGTGCCAGTACACAGGGGACTGAAGCCCCTTATGGCTACACCTTC

D: NA
J: TRBJ1-1
size: NA
V: TRBV28
CDR3: CASSPGGSSDTEAFF
DNA: TGTGCCAGCAGTCCAGGTGGGTCTTCTGACACTGAAGCTTTCTTT

D: TRBD2
J: TRBJ2-5
size: NA
V: TRBV7-2
CDR3: CASSLSSTAGGEQETQYF
DNA: TGTGCCAGCAGCTTAAGTTCGACAGCGGGGGGGGAACAAGAGACCCAGTACTTC

D: NA
J: TRBJ2-2
size: NA
V: TRBV7-8
CDR3: CASSLAGRSGELFF
DNA: TGTGCCAGCAGCTTAGCGGGGAGATCCGGGGAGCTGTTTTTT

D: NA
J: TRBJ1-2
size: NA
V: TRBV5-1
CDR3: CASSLGQVDHYGYTF
DNA: TGCGCCAGCAGCTTGGGACAGGTAGACCATTATGGCTACACCTTC

D: TRBD1
J: TRBJ1-1
size: NA
V: TRBV4-2
CDR3: CASSPNQGGNTEAFF
DNA: TGTGCCAGCAGCCCCAATCAGGGGGGGAACACTGAAGCTTTCTTT

D: NA
J: TRBJ2-1
size: NA
V: TRBV19
CDR3: CASSSGGGGEQFF
DNA: TGTGCCAGTAGTTCCGGCGGGGGCGGTGAGCAGTTCTTC

D: TRBD2
J: TRBJ2-7
size: NA
V: TRBV19
CDR3: CASSSRERGITYEQYF
DNA: TGTGCCAGTAGCTCTAGGGAGCGGGGGATTACCTACGAGCAGTACTTC

D: NA
J: TRBJ1-2
size: few
V: TRBV30
CDR3: CAWAAVRGYTF
DNA: TGTGCCTGGGCCGCGGTGCGGGGCTACACCTTC

D: TRBD1
J: TRBJ1-1
size: NA
V: TRBV3-1/TRBV3-2
CDR3: CASSPGQGFMNTEAFF
DNA: TGTGCCAGCAGCCCGGGACAGGGGTTCATGAACACTGAAGCTTTCTTT